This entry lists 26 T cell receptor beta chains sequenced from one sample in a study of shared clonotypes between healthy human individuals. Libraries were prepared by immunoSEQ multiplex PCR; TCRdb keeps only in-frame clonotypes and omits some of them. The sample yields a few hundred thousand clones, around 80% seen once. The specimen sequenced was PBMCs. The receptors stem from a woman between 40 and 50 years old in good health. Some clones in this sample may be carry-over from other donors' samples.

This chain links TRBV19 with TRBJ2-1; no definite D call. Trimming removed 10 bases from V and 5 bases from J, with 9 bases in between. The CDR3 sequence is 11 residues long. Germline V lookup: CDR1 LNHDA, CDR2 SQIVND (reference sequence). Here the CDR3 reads CANYSDNEQFF. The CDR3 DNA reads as TGTGCCAATTACAGCGACAATGAGCAGTTCTTC.

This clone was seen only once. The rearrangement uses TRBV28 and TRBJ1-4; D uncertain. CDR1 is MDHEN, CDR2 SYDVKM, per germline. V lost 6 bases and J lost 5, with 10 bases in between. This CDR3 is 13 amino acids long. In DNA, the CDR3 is TGTGCCAGCAGGCTGACGGAAAATGAAAAACTGTTTTTT. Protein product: CASRLTENEKLFF.

The CDR3 protein is CASGYSGNTIYF. The DNA of the CDR3 is TGTGCCAGCGGATACTCTGGAAACACCATATATTTT. V and J are TRBV7-9 and TRBJ1-3; D gene ambiguous. CDR1 and CDR2 (germline): SEHNR, FQNEAQ (reference sequence). The V gene lost 8 bases and the J gene lost 0 bases, with 5 bases spanning the gap. The CDR3 runs 12 residues.

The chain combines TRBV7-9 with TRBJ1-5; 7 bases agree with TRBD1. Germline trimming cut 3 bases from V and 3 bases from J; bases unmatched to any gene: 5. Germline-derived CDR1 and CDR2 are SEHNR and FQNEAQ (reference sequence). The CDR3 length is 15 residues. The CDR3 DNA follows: TGTGCCAGCAGCTTGTCAGGGGGTCCCAATCAGCCCCAGCATTTT. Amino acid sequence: CASSLSGGPNQPQHF.

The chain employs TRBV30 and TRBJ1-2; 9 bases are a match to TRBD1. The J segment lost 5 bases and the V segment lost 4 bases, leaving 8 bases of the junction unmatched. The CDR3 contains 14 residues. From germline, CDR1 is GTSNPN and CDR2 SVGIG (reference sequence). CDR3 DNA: TGTGCCTGGACCGGGACAGGGATGTGGTATGGCTACACCTTC. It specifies CAWTGTGMWYGYTF.

CDR3 sequence: CASSQDRTSGRFQETQYF. The CDR3 DNA reads TGCGCCAGCAGCCAGGATCGGACTAGCGGGAGGTTTCAAGAGACCCAGTACTTC. The V gene is TRBV5-1, the J gene TRBJ2-5; 14 nucleotides line up with TRBD2. The J segment lost 2 bases and the V segment lost 4 bases, leaving 10 bases of the junction unmatched. CDR1 is SGHRS and CDR2 is YFSETQ in the germline V gene. The CDR3 totals 18 residues.

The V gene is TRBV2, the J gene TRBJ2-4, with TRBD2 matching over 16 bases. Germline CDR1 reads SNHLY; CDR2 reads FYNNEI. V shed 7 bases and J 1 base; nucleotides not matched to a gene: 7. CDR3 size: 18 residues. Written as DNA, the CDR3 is TGTGCCAGCACCCTGGGACTAGCGGGAGGGGTGGCCAAAAACATTCAGTACTTC. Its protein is CASTLGLAGGVAKNIQYF.

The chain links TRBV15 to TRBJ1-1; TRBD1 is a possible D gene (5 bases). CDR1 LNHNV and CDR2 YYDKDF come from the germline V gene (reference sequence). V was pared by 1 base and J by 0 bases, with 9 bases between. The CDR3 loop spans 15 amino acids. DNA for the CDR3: TGTGCCACCAGCAGAGGACAGTCCTTGAACACTGAAGCTTTCTTT. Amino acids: CATSRGQSLNTEAFF.

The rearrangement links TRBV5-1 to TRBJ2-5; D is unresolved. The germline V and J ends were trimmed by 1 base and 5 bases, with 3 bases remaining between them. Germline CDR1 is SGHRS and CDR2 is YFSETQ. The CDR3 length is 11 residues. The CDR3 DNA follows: TGCGCCAGCAGCTTGTTGGAGACCCAGTACTTC. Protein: CASSLLETQYF.

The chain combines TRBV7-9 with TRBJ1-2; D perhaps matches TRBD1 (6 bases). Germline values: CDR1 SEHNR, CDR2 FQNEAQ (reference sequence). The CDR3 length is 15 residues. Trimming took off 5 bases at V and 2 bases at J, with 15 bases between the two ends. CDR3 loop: CASSPQEGGNYGYTF. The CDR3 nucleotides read TGTGCCAGCAGCCCCCAGGAGGGGGGAAACTATGGCTACACCTTC.

The CDR3 nucleotides read TGTGCCAGCAGTCCCCAGCGGCGCGGGGGTAATGAAAAACTGTTTTTT. Protein: CASSPQRRGGNEKLFF. The rearrangement joins TRBV27 to TRBJ1-4, with D tentatively TRBD1 (5 bases). V lost 5 bases and J 4 bases, leaving 17 bases between the germline ends. In germline, CDR1 is MNHEY, CDR2 SMNVEV (reference sequence). The CDR3 has 16 residues.

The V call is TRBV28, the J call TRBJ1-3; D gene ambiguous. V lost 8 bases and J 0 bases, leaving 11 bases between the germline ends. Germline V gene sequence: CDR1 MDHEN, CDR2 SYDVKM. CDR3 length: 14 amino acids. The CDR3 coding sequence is TGTGCCAGCGTCGGGGATTTCTCTGGAAACACCATATATTTT. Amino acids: CASVGDFSGNTIYF.

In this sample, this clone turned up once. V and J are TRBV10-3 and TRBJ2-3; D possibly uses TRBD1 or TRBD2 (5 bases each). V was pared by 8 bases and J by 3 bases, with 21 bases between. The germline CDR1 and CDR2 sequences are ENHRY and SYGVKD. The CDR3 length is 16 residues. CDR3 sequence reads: CAIGRTMARGTDTQYF. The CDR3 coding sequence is TGTGCCATCGGCCGGACGATGGCGAGGGGAACAGATACGCAGTATTTT.

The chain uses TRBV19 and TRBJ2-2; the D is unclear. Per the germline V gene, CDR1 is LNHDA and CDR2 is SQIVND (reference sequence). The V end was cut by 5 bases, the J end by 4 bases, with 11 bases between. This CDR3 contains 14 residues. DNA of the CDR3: TGTGCCAGTAGTCGTCAACCGGGCACCGGGGAGCTGTTTTTT. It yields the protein CASSRQPGTGELFF.

CDR3 DNA sequence: TGTGCCAGCAGCTTGAAGGTCGGGTCTGATGAGCAGTTCTTC. Residues: CASSLKVGSDEQFF. The rearrangement joins TRBV5-4 to TRBJ2-1; no reliable D call. Trimming cost V 1 base and J 8 bases, with 13 bases left between them. This CDR3 contains 14 residues. Germline assignment: CDR1 SGHNT and CDR2 YYREEE (reference sequence).

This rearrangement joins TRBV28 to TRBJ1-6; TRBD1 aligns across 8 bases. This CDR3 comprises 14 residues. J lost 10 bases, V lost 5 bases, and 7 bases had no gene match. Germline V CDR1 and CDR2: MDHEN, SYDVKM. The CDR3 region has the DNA TGTGCCAGCAGTACCCGACAGGGGAGATCACCCCTCCACTTT. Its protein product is CASSTRQGRSPLHF.

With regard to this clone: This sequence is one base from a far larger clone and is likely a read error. For the CDR3, the DNA is TGTGCCGGGAGTGTGTCCTTCGAAAGCGAGCAGTACTTC. It yields the protein CAGSVSFESEQYF. V is TRBV30 and J is TRBJ2-5, with TRBD2 as a possible D gene (5 bases). The assigned J gene may be wrong: the sequence end matches TRBJ2-7 better. The CDR3 is 13 amino acids. Germline loops: CDR1 GTSNPN, CDR2 SVGIG (reference sequence).

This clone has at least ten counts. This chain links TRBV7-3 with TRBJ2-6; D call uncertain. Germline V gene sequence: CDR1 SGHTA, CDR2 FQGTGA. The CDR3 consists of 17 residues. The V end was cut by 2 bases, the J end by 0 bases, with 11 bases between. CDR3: CASSLFGGISGANVLTF. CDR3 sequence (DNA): TGTGCCAGCAGCTTATTCGGCGGCATCTCTGGGGCCAACGTCCTGACTTTC.

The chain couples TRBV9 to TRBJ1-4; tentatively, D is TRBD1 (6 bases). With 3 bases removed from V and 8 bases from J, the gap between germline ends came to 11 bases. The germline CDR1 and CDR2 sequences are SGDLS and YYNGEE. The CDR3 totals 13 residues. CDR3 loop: CASSEGDREKLFF. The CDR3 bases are TGTGCCAGCAGCGAGGGGGACCGCGAAAAACTGTTTTTT.

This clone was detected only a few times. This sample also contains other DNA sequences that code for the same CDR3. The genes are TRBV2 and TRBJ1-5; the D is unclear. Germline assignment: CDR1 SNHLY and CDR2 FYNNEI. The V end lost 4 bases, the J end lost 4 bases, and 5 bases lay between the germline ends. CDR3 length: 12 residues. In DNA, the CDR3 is TGTGCCAGCAGTGGGGGTAATCAGCCCCAGCATTTT. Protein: CASSGGNQPQHF.

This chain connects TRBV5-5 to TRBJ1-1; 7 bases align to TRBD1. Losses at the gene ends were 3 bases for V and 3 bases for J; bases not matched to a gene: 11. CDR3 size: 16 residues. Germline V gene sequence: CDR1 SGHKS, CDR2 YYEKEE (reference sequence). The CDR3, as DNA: TGTGCCAGCAGCTGGGTGAGAAACAGGGGCGACACTGAAGCTTTCTTT. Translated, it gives CASSWVRNRGDTEAFF.

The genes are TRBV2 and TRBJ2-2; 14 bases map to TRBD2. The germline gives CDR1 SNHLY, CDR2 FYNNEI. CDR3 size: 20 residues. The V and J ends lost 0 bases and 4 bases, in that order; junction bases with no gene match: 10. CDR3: CASSEARGGLAGVRTGELFF. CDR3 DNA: TGTGCCAGCAGTGAAGCGCGTGGGGGACTAGCGGGAGTACGCACCGGGGAGCTGTTTTTT.

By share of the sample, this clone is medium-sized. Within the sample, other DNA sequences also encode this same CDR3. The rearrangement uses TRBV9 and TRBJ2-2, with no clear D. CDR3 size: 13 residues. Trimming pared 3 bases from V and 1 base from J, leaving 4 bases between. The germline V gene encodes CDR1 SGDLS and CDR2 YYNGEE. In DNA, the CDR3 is TGTGCCAGCAGCGAATTGAACACCGGGGAGCTGTTTTTT. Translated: CASSELNTGELFF. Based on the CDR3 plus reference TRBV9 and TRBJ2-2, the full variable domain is DSGVTQTPKHLITATGQRVTLRCSPRSGDLSVYWYQQSLDQGLQFLIQYYNGEERAKGNILERFSAQQFPDLHSELNLSSLELGDSALYFCASSELNTGELFFGEGSRLTVL.

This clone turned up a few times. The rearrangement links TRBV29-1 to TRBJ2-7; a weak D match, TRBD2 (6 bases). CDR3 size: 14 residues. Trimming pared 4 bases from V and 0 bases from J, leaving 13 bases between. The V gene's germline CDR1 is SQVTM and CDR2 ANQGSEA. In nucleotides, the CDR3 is TGCAGCGTTGGGTATAGCGGAGCCTCCTACGAGCAGTACTTC. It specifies CSVGYSGASYEQYF.

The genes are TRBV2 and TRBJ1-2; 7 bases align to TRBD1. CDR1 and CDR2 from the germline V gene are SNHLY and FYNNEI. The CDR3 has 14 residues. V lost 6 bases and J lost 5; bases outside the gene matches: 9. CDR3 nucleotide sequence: TGTGCCAGCAGCGCTGGGACAGTCGCATATGGCTACACCTTC. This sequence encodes CASSAGTVAYGYTF.

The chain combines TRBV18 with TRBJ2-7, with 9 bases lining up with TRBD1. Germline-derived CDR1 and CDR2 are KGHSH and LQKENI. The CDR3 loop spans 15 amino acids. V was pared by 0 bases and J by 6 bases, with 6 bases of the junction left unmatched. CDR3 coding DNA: TGTGCCAGCTCACCACCAGGGACAGGGTTCTCCGAGCAGTACTTC. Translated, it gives CASSPPGTGFSEQYF.